This TCR beta chain was identified in a study of T cells in Graves' hyperthyroidism and ophthalmopathy. Exclusion followed for patients with uncontrolled infection, other autoimmune disease, pregnancy or lactation. The PBMCs were taken from under 12 ml of fresh peripheral blood. Study-level points and caveats: Ophthalmopathy, as predicted by the model, came a median roughly 6.3 months after the prediction.

The germline gives CDR1 MNHNS, CDR2 SASEGT. The CDR3 sequence is 17 residues long. The ends lost 1 base at V and 4 bases at J; junction bases unmatched: 6. Amplification of TCR beta CDR3 regions was performed using RNA transcripts as template. First-round RT-PCR of the TCR CDR3 relied on the HTBI primer set. Each CDR3 protein is one row after TCRdb ran MiXCR on the multiplex PCR reads. Of 400,000 or so distinct CDR3 sequences listed, about 16% are singletons. In its sample, this clonotype was seen many times. No antigen is known for it. This sequence originates from a woman aged 55-70 years with Graves' ophthalmopathy. Sequencing used blood. The rearrangement joins TRBV6-1 to TRBJ2-7; TRBD2 agrees at 14 bases. Written as DNA, the CDR3 is TGTGCCAGCAGTGAAGGACTAGCGGGAGGGAAATCTTACGAGCAGTACTTC. Translation: CASSEGLAGGKSYEQYF.